The 23 T cell receptor beta chains below were found in one sample sequenced in a study of blood T cell repertoires in COVID-19. Produced via immunoSEQ multiplex PCR; TCRdb's table is partial and in-frame only. Of hundreds of thousands of clones in the sample, roughly 86% were seen once. Sequenced input: peripheral blood. The receptors originated from an older man with acute or convalescent COVID-19.

For this clone: The junction departs from the called germline gene at one end, perhaps through a read error. The V gene is TRBV28, the J gene TRBJ1-2, with 7 positions matching TRBD1. CDR3 length: 13 amino acids. Germline V gene lookup returns CDR1 MDHEN and CDR2 SYDVKM. CDR3 in amino acids: CAGRTQGEYGYTF. CDR3 bases: TGTGCCGGCAGAACTCAGGGGGAGTATGGCTACACCTTC.

This clone came up once. The chain is built from TRBV21-1 and TRBJ2-3; TRBD1, as called in the table, went unchecked against the DNA. TRBV21-1 is given as a pseudogene. CDR3 length: 16 amino acids. CDR3 coding DNA: TGTGCCAGCAGCCCCGAAGGACAGGGAATAATAGATACGCAGTATTTT. Translating gives CASSPEGQGIIDTQYF.

V and J are TRBV28 and TRBJ1-2; the D is unclear. The length of the CDR3 is 13 residues. Per germline, CDR1 MDHEN and CDR2 SYDVKM. With 3 bases removed from V and 4 bases from J, the gap between germline ends came to 9 bases. The DNA of the CDR3 is TGTGCCAGCAGTTTCTCGGGGATCTATGGCTACACCTTC. Protein product: CASSFSGIYGYTF.

The chain is built from TRBV7-8 and TRBJ1-4, with D unresolved. The CDR3 is 17 residues long. The germline V and J ends were trimmed by 4 bases and 0 bases, with 15 bases remaining between them. Germline V lookup: CDR1 SGHVS, CDR2 FQNEAQ. CDR3 amino acids: CASSSHRGDATNEKLFF. CDR3 DNA: TGTGCCAGCAGCTCCCACCGGGGAGACGCAACTAATGAAAAACTGTTTTTT.

The chain couples TRBV7-2 to TRBJ1-1, with D possibly TRBD1 on 5 matching bases. The length of the CDR3 is 14 residues. V shed 5 bases and J shed 1 base, with 11 bases lying between them. Germline V gene lookup returns CDR1 SGHTA and CDR2 FQGNSA. CDR3 DNA: TGTGCCAGCAGCCCAGGGTGGGGGAACACTGAAGCTTTCTTT. It codes for CASSPGWGNTEAFF. Looking up the rest from reference TRBV7-2 and TRBJ1-1 gives the full variable domain: GAGVSQSPSNKVTEKGKDVELRCDPISGHTALYWYRQSLGQGLEFLIYFQGNSAPDKSGLPSDRFSAERTGGSVSTLTIQRTQQEDSAVYLCASSPGWGNTEAFFGQGTRLTVV.

The V gene is TRBV3-1 (or the pseudogene TRBV3-2), the J gene TRBJ2-1, with 10 bases identical to TRBD1. CDR3 length equals 16 residues. V gave up 4 bases and J gave up 3 bases; unmatched junction bases: 6. Germline CDR1 LGHDT, CDR2 YNNKEL (reference sequence). CDR3 amino acids: CASSRTGTGDYNEQFF. The CDR3 DNA reads TGTGCCAGCAGCCGTACCGGGACAGGGGACTACAATGAGCAGTTCTTC.

The chain is built from TRBV5-1 and TRBJ2-1, with D maybe TRBD1 (6 bases). The length of the CDR3 is 14 residues. V lost 0 bases and J 8 bases, leaving 12 bases between the germline ends. Germline-derived CDR1 and CDR2 are SGHRS and YFSETQ. The CDR3 coding sequence is TGCGCCAGCAGCTTGGGACAGGAGGTCTATGAGCAGTTCTTC. This sequence encodes CASSLGQEVYEQFF.

The rearrangement joins TRBV29-1 to TRBJ2-6; no firm D call. Germline CDR1 and CDR2: SQVTM and ANQGSEA. V lost 8 bases to trimming and J lost 2 bases, with 10 bases between them. This CDR3 is 13 amino acids long. Here the CDR3 reads CSIRQAGANVLTF. The CDR3 DNA sequence: TGCAGCATTAGGCAGGCTGGGGCCAACGTCCTGACTTTC.

The J gene is TRBJ1-4, the V gene TRBV10-1; a weak D match, TRBD1 (6 bases). Germline values: CDR1 WNHNN, CDR2 SYGVQD (reference sequence). The CDR3 totals 18 residues. Trimming took off 8 bases at V and 8 bases at J, with 30 bases between the two ends. CDR3 nucleotide sequence: TGCGCCAGCTCATCTCTCCCGCGGCAGGGGTCGGCTGAGGAAAAACTGTTTTTT. Amino acids: CASSSLPRQGSAEEKLFF.

As concerns this clone: Other nucleotide sequences from this sample produce the same CDR3. The rearrangement uses TRBV7-2 and TRBJ1-2; the match to TRBD1 covers 9 bases. Germline trimming cut 5 bases from V and 6 bases from J; bases unmatched to any gene: 4. CDR1 and CDR2 from the germline V gene are SGHTA and FQGNSA. This CDR3 comprises 13 residues. CDR3: CASSLRQGDGYTF. CDR3 DNA sequence: TGTGCCAGCAGCCTACGACAGGGGGATGGCTACACCTTC.

J is TRBJ2-1 and V is TRBV24-1; D uncertain. This CDR3 spans 14 amino acids. Germline CDR1 reads KGHDR; CDR2 reads SFDVKD. The V gene lost 6 bases and the J gene lost 0 bases, with 8 bases spanning the gap. CDR3 amino acids: CATSSPSSYNEQFF. CDR3 DNA sequence: TGTGCCACCAGTTCTCCGAGCTCCTACAATGAGCAGTTCTTC.

The chain links TRBV19 to TRBJ2-5; no reliable D call. The CDR3 is made up of 13 amino acids. Trimming shortened V by 3 bases and J by 5 bases, and 10 bases separated the two germline ends. The germline CDR1 and CDR2 sequences are LNHDA and SQIVND (reference sequence). The CDR3 loop reads CASSIRFSETQYF. The CDR3 DNA reads TGTGCCAGTAGTATCAGGTTTTCGGAGACCCAGTACTTC.

The chain couples TRBV5-6 to TRBJ2-1, with 7 positions matching TRBD1. This CDR3 has 17 amino acids. Trimming took 1 base from V and 8 from J; bases not matched to a gene: 15. Germline-derived CDR1 and CDR2 are SGHDT and YYEEEE. CDR3 sequence: CASSLRYRGRIHHEQFF. The CDR3 DNA reads as TGTGCCAGCAGCTTGAGGTACAGGGGAAGGATCCACCATGAGCAGTTCTTC.

The chain joins TRBV9 to TRBJ1-6; D call uncertain. Germline assignment: CDR1 SGDLS and CDR2 YYNGEE. V lost 0 bases to trimming and J lost 0 bases, with 7 bases between them. This CDR3 spans 16 amino acids. CDR3 region: CASSVDLSSYNSPLHF. The CDR3 nucleotides are TGTGCCAGCAGCGTAGACCTAAGCTCCTATAATTCACCCCTCCACTTT.

The rearrangement links TRBV7-6 to TRBJ2-3; D possibly corresponds to TRBD2 (6 bases). The CDR3 loop spans 16 amino acids. Germline loops: CDR1 SGHVS, CDR2 FNYEAQ. Trimming removed 4 bases from V and 2 bases from J, with 16 bases in between. The chain's CDR3 is CASSSVAGPYTDTQYF. The CDR3 DNA follows: TGTGCCAGCAGCTCTGTCGCGGGGCCATACACAGATACGCAGTATTTT.

The chain recombines TRBV4-3 with TRBJ2-7; the D gene is possibly TRBD2 (5 bases). The CDR3 extends over 14 amino acids. Trimming took off 2 bases at V and 5 bases at J, with 13 bases between the two ends. Germline V lookup: CDR1 LGHNA, CDR2 YSLEER. For the CDR3, the DNA is TGCGCCAGCAGCCAAAGGGCTGAAGCGGACGAGCAGTACTTC. It codes for CASSQRAEADEQYF.

The rearrangement uses TRBV7-2 and TRBJ2-5, with D tentatively TRBD2 (6 bases). Trimming shortened V by 4 bases and J by 5 bases, and 14 bases separated the two germline ends. From germline, CDR1 is SGHTA and CDR2 FQGNSA. The CDR3 contains 14 residues. The chain's CDR3 is CASSWGTSLETQYF. The CDR3 coding sequence is TGTGCCAGCAGCTGGGGAACTAGCTTGGAGACCCAGTACTTC.

The chain uses TRBV27 and TRBJ1-6, with TRBD1 as a possible D gene (5 bases). This CDR3 region has 15 residues. Germline V gene sequence: CDR1 MNHEY, CDR2 SMNVEV (reference sequence). Between the trimmed V and J ends, which lost 4 bases and 6 bases, there was a span of 13 bases. The CDR3 region has the DNA TGTGCCAGCAGTTCCTCAGGGAGGCGTAATTCACCCCTCCACTTT. It translates to CASSSSGRRNSPLHF.

The chain has TRBV7-9 and TRBJ1-2; tentative D call: TRBD1 (6 bases). Germline CDR1 SEHNR, CDR2 FQNEAQ (reference sequence). The CDR3 has 15 amino acids. V was clipped by 0 bases and J by 4 bases, with 12 bases between them. CDR3 coding DNA: TGTGCCAGCAGCTTAGCGCATCAGGACAGCTATGGCTACACCTTC. Amino acid sequence: CASSLAHQDSYGYTF. Complete variable domain (other parts from reference TRBV7-9 and TRBJ1-2): DTGVSQNPRHKITKRGQNVTFRCDPISEHNRLYWYRQTLGQGPEFLTYFQNEAQLEKSRLLSDRFSAERPKGSFSTLEIQRTEQGDSAMYLCASSLAHQDSYGYTFGSGTRLTVV.

The chain couples TRBV11-3 to TRBJ2-7; 9 nucleotides agree with TRBD1. Germline-derived CDR1 and CDR2 are SGHNT and YENEEA. The CDR3 spans 14 residues. V lost 4 bases, J lost 1 base, and 2 bases stayed unmatched. CDR3 DNA sequence: TGTGCCAGCAGCTCGGACAGGGGATCCTACGAGCAGTACTTC. Protein sequence: CASSSDRGSYEQYF.

This clone was seen more than once but under ten times. The chain joins TRBV14 to TRBJ2-1; D perhaps matches TRBD2 (6 bases). V was shortened by 4 bases and J by 6 bases, with 31 bases between the two germline ends. This CDR3 spans 20 amino acids. Looked up from germline, CDR1 is SGHDN and CDR2 is FVKESK. The DNA of the CDR3 is TGTGCCAGCAGCCGCGATTTTTCGGGAGAGTCGAGGGCGGCAGTCAATGAGCAGTTCTTC. Encoded protein: CASSRDFSGESRAAVNEQFF.

This sequence joins TRBV5-1 and TRBJ1-1; D call uncertain. Germline V gives CDR1 SGHRS, CDR2 YFSETQ. There are 14 residues in the CDR3. The germline V and J ends were trimmed by 0 bases and 7 bases, with 13 bases remaining between them. CDR3 nucleotides: TGCGCCAGCAGCTTGGCCTCACAGCGGTATGAAGCTTTCTTT. Translation gives CASSLASQRYEAFF. Combining the CDR3 with reference TRBV5-1 and TRBJ1-1 gives the whole variable domain KAGVTQTPRYLIKTRGQQVTLSCSPISGHRSVSWYQQTPGQGLQFLFEYFSETQRNKGNFPGRFSGRQFSNSRSEMNVSTLELGDSALYLCASSLASQRYEAFFGQGTRLTVV.

In its sample, this clone was seen a few times. V usage is TRBV6-5 and J usage is TRBJ1-4; no firm D call. Germline V CDR1 and CDR2: MNHEY, SVGAGI. This CDR3 spans 15 amino acids. The V end lost 6 bases, the J end lost 5 bases, and 16 bases lay between the germline ends. CDR3 coding DNA: TGTGCCAGCAGATTACTCTTGGGAGGAAATGAAAAACTGTTTTTT. This codes for CASRLLLGGNEKLFF.